The clone carrying this T cell receptor (beta chain) was seen more than once but under ten times. This sample stems from a study of shared clonotypes between healthy human individuals. Study information: A few men and two women, aged 18 to 49, were donors.

Each unsorted sample relied on roughly 84 million PBMCs as its source of genomic DNA. This CDR3 has 15 residues. V was pared by 5 bases and J by 7 bases, with 15 bases between. Germline CDR1 is SGHAT and CDR2 is FQNNGV. The data were produced by immunoSEQ multiplex PCR, yet TCRdb's version contains in-frame clones alone and is incomplete. The sample has a few hundred thousand clones; around 78% are singletons. The receptor's source is a woman in her thirties or forties in good health. Some clones in this sample may be carry-over from other donors' samples. J is TRBJ1-6 and V is TRBV11-2; no firm D call. The sample was PBMCs. The CDR3 coding sequence is TGTGCCAGCAGCGATTCGGGGAGAATCAATTCACCCCTCCACTTT. It yields the protein CASSDSGRINSPLHF.